This TCR beta chain was profiled in a study of PD-L1 blockade in urothelial cancer. Whole-study context: Males with bladder-origin urothelial cancer constituted most of the roughly 29 patients. Study-wide results and limits: Durable-benefit patients had greater expansion of tumor-associated blood clones at 3 weeks.

Described time point: pretreatment peripheral blood. Patient sample counts ranged from 1 to 8, pretreatment and on-treatment. Comments on this clone: The target antigen is unknown.

TCRdb's table, derived via immunoSEQ multiplex PCR, lists solely in-frame clones and lacks some. The table has tens of thousands of clones, about 83% seen once. The CDR3 spans 12 residues. The V end was cut by 1 base, the J end by 7 bases, with 5 bases between. Germline V gene data show CDR1 as MGHRA and CDR2 as YSYEKL. The sample here was PBMCs, taken around atezolizumab (anti-PD-L1) treatment. The TCR originated in a man aged 55 to 70 with urothelial cancer. This chain links TRBV4-1 with TRBJ1-3; D is unresolved. The DNA for the CDR3 is TGCGCCAGCAGCCAAGCCCAGAACACCATATATTTT. The encoded protein is CASSQAQNTIYF.